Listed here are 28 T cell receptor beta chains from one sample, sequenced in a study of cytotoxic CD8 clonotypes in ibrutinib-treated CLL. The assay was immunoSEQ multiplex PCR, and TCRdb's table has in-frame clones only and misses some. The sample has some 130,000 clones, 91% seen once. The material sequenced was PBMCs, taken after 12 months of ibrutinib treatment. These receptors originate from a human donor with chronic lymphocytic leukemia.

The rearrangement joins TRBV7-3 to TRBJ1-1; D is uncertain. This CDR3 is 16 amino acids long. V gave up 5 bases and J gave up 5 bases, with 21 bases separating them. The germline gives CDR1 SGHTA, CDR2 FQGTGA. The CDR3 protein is CASSPQPERLGTEAFF. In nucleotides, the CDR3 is TGTGCCAGCAGCCCCCAACCGGAACGCCTTGGGACTGAAGCTTTCTTT.

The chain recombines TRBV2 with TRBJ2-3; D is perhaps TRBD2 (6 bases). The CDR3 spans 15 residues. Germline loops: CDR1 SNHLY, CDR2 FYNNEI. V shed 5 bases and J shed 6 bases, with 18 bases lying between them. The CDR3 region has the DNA TGTGCCAGCAGTAAACTAGCCGGTTCACCCGATACGCAGTATTTT. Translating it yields CASSKLAGSPDTQYF.

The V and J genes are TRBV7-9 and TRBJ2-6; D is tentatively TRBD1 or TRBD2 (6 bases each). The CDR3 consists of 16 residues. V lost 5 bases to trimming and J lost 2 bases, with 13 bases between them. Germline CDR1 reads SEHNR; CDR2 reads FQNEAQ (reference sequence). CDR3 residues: CASSHGRTAGANVLTF. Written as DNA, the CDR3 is TGTGCCAGCAGCCATGGGAGGACAGCTGGGGCCAACGTCCTGACTTTC.

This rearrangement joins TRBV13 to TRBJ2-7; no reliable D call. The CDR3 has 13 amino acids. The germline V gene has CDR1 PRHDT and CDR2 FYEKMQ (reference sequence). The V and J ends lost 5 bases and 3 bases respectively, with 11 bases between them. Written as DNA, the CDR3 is TGTGCCAGCAGCCGCCAGGATTTCTACGAGCAGTACTTC. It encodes CASSRQDFYEQYF. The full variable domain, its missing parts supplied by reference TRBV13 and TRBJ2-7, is AAGVIQSPRHLIKEKRETATLKCYPIPRHDTVYWYQQGPGQDPQFLISFYEKMQSDKGSIPDRFSAQQFSDYHSELNMSSLELGDSALYFCASSRQDFYEQYFGPGTRLTVT.

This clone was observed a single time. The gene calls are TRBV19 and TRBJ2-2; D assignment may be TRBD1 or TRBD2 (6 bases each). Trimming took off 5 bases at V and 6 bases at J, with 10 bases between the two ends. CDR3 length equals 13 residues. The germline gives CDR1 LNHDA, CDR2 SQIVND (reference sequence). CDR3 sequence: CASSWGAPGELFF. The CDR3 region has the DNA TGTGCCAGTAGTTGGGGGGCCCCCGGGGAGCTGTTTTTT.

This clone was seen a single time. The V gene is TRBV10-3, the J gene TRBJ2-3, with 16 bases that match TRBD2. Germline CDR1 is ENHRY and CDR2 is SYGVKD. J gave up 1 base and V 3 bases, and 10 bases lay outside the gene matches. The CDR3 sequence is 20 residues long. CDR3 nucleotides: TGTGCCATCAGTGAACTGGGACTAGCGGGAGGGGCGCGCGGCACAGATACGCAGTATTTT. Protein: CAISELGLAGGARGTDTQYF.

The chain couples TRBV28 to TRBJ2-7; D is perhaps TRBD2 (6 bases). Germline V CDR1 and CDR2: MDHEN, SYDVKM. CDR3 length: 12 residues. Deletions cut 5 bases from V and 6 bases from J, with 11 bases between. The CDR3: CASSPPGAEQYF. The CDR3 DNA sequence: TGTGCCAGCAGTCCCCCGGGAGCCGAGCAGTACTTC.

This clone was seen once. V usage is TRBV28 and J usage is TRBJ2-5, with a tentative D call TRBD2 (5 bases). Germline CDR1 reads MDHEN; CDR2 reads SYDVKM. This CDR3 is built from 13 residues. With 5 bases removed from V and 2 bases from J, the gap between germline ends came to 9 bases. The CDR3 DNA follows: TGTGCCAGCAGTCCTTCGGGGCAAGAGACCCAGTACTTC. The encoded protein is CASSPSGQETQYF.

The CDR3 protein is CASSVDRGNTGELFF. The DNA of the CDR3 is TGTGCCAGCAGTGTGGACAGGGGTAACACCGGGGAGCTGTTTTTT. The genes are TRBV28 and TRBJ2-2; 9 bases fit TRBD1. CDR3 size: 15 residues. V lost 5 bases to trimming and J lost 2 bases; unmatched junction nucleotides: 3. From germline, CDR1 is MDHEN and CDR2 SYDVKM.

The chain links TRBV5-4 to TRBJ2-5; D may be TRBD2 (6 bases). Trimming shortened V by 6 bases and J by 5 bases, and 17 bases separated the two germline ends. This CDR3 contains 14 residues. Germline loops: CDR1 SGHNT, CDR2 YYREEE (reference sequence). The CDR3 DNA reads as TGTGCCAGCAACCAGGGTAGCGGAGCGGAGACCCAGTACTTC. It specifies CASNQGSGAETQYF.

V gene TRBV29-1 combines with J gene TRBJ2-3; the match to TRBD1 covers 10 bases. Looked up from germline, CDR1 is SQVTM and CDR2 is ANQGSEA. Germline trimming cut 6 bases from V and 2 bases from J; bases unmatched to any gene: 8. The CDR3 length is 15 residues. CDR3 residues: CSVGVGQGFTDTQYF. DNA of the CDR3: TGCAGCGTAGGGGTGGGACAGGGGTTCACAGATACGCAGTATTTT.

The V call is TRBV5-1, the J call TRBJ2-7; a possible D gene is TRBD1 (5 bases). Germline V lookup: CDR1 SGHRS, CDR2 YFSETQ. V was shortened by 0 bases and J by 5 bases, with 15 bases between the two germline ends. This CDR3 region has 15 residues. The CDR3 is CASSLEGWKEDEQYF. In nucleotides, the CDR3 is TGCGCCAGCAGCTTGGAGGGGTGGAAGGAAGACGAGCAGTACTTC.

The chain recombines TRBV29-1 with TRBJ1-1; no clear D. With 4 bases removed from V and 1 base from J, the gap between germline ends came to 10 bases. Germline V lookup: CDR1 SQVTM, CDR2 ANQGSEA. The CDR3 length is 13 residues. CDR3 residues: CSVALQTNTEAFF. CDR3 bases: TGCAGCGTTGCATTACAGACGAACACTGAAGCTTTCTTT.

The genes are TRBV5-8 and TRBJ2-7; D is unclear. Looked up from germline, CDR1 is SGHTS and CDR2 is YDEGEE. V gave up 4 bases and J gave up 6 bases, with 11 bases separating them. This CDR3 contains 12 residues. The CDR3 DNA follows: TGTGCCAGCAGCCTCACCTACCCCGAGCAGTACTTC. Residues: CASSLTYPEQYF.

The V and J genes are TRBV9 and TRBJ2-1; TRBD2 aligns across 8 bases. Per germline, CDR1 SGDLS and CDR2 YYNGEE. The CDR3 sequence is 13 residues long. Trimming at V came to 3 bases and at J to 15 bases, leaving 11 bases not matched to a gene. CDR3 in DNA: TGTGCCAGCAGCGCGGACGGTACTAGCGGCCCGTTCTTC. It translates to CASSADGTSGPFF.

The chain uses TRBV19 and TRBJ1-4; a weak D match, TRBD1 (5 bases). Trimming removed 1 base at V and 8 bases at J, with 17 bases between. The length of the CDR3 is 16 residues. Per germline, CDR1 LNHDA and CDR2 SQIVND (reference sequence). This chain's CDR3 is CASSIVGGIDQEKLFF. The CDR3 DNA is TGTGCCAGTAGTATAGTGGGGGGAATCGACCAAGAAAAACTGTTTTTT.

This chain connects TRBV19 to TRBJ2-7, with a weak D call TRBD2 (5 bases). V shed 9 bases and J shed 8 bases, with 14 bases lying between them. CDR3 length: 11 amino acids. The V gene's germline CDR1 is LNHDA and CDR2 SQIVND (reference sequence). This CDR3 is CASSNPGKQYF. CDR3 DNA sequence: TGTGCCAGCTCAAACCCGGGAAAGCAGTACTTC.

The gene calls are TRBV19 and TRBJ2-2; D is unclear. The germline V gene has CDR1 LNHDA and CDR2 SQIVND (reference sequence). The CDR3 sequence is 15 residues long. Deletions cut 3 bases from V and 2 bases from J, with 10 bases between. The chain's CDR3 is CASSIMWGNTGELFF. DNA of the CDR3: TGTGCCAGTAGTATCATGTGGGGTAACACCGGGGAGCTGTTTTTT.

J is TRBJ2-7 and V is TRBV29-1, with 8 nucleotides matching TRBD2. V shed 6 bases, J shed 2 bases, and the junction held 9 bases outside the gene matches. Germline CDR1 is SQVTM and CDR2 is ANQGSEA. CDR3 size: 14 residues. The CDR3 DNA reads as TGCAGCGTGGAAACTAGCGGAAAACCCTACGAGCAGTACTTC. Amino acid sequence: CSVETSGKPYEQYF.

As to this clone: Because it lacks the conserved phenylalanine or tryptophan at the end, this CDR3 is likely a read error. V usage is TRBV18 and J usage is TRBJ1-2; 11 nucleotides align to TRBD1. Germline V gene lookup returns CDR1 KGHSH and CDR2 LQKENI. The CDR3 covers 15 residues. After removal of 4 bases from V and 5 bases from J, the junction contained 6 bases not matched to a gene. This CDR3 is CASSLDRGLQYGYTL. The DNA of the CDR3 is TGTGCCAGCTCACTGGACAGGGGGCTTCAGTATGGCTACACCCTC.

Here the CDR3 DNA reads TGTGCCAGCAGTTTACAGGGGGGGACTGAAGCTTTCTTT. As protein: CASSLQGGTEAFF. The V gene is TRBV28, the J gene TRBJ1-1, with 7 positions matching TRBD1. The CDR3 runs to 13 residues. With 2 bases clipped from V and 5 bases from J, the junction kept 2 bases outside the gene matches. Germline V gene data show CDR1 as MDHEN and CDR2 as SYDVKM.

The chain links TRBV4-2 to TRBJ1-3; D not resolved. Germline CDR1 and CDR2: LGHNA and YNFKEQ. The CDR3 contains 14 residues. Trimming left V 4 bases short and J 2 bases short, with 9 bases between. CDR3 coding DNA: TGTGCCAGCAGCCCTGGCGCGGCTGGAAACACCATATATTTT. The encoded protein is CASSPGAAGNTIYF.

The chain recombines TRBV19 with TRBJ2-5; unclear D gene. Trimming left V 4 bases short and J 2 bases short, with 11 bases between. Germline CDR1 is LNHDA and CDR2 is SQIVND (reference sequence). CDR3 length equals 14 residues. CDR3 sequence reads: CASSSNTIQETQYF. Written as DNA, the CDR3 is TGTGCCAGTAGTAGTAACACGATACAAGAGACCCAGTACTTC.

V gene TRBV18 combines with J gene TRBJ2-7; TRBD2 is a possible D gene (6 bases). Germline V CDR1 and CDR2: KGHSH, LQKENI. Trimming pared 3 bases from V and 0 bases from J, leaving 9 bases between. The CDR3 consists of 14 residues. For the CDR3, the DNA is TGTGCCAGCTCACCCCAGACTAGCTCCTACGAGCAGTACTTC. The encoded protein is CASSPQTSSYEQYF.

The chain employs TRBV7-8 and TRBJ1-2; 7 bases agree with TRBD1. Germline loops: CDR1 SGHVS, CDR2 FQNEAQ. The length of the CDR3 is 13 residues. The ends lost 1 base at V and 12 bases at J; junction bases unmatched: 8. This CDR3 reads CASSLDRRQGNTF. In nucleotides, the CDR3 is TGTGCCAGCAGCTTAGACAGGAGACAGGGAAACACCTTC.

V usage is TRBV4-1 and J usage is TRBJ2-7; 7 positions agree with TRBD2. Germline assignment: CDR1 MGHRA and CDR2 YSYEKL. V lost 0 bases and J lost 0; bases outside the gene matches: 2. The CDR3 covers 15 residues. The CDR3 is CASSQESGVSYEQYF. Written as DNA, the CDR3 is TGCGCCAGCAGCCAAGAAAGCGGGGTCTCCTACGAGCAGTACTTC.

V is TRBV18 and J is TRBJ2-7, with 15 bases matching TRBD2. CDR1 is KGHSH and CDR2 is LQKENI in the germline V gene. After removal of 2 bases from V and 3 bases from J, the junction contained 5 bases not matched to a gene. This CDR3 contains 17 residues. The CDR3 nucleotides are TGTGCCAGCTCACCAAACGGACTAGCGGGAGGGGGCTACGAGCAGTACTTC. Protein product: CASSPNGLAGGGYEQYF.

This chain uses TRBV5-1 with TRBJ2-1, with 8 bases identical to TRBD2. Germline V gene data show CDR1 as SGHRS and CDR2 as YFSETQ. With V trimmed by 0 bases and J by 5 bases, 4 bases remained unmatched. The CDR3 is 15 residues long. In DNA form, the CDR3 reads TGCGCCAGCAGCTTGGTTGGCGGGAGGAACAATGAGCAGTTCTTC. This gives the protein CASSLVGGRNNEQFF.